Below are 27 T cell receptor beta chains sequenced from a single sample in a study of blood T cell repertoires in COVID-19. The repertoire was sequenced with immunoSEQ multiplex PCR; TCRdb's copy has only in-frame clones and lacks some. The sample has about 260,000 clones, about 83% seen once. The sequencing sample was made of peripheral blood. The source of these receptors is a woman aged 50 to 65 who had recovered from COVID-19.

In its sample, this clone was seen a few times. The V and J genes are TRBV6-1 and TRBJ2-1; 11 bases match TRBD2. The V segment lost 3 bases and the J segment 4 bases; nucleotides outside the gene matches: 5. Germline loops: CDR1 MNHNS, CDR2 SASEGT. The CDR3 consists of 16 residues. The CDR3 spells CASSETIAGGYNEQFF. As DNA, the CDR3 is TGTGCCAGCAGTGAGACTATAGCGGGGGGGTACAATGAGCAGTTCTTC.

The gene calls are TRBV19 and TRBJ2-1, with TRBD2 identical over 7 bases. Per the germline V gene, CDR1 is LNHDA and CDR2 is SQIVND (reference sequence). V shed 6 bases and J 0 bases; nucleotides not matched to a gene: 5. The CDR3 has 15 residues. CDR3 coding DNA: TGTGCCAGTAGGCTAGCGGTGAGCTCCTACAATGAGCAGTTCTTC. Translated: CASRLAVSSYNEQFF.

The rearrangement uses TRBV4-3 and TRBJ2-4; 8 bases align to TRBD2. The junction had 8 bases not matched to a gene; V was cut back by 1 base and J by 3 bases. The CDR3 has 17 residues. From germline, CDR1 is LGHNA and CDR2 YSLEER. The CDR3 DNA is TGCGCCAGCAGCCAAGGCCTGCGGGGGGCGGGCAAAAACATTCAGTACTTC. It translates to CASSQGLRGAGKNIQYF.

The CDR3 nucleotides are TGTGCCAGCAGCTCCCCGCAGGGAGGAAACACCATATATTTT. Encoded protein: CASSSPQGGNTIYF. V usage is TRBV5-6 and J usage is TRBJ1-3, with TRBD1 as a possible D gene (5 bases). CDR1 SGHDT and CDR2 YYEEEE come from the germline V gene. V lost 3 bases and J 4 bases, leaving 11 bases between the germline ends. The CDR3 length is 14 residues.

The chain employs TRBV11-1 and TRBJ2-2; 8 bases fit TRBD1. V lost 5 bases, J lost 2 bases, and 4 bases stayed unmatched. Germline CDR1 is SGHAT and CDR2 is FQDESV (reference sequence). The CDR3 has 15 residues. This CDR3 reads CASSARGLNTGELFF. The CDR3 nucleotides read TGTGCCAGCAGCGCCAGGGGGCTTAACACCGGGGAGCTGTTTTTT.

This chain uses TRBV11-2 with TRBJ2-2; TRBD2 agrees at 9 bases. With 5 bases clipped from V and 5 bases from J, the junction kept 9 bases outside the gene matches. CDR3 length: 16 residues. Per the germline V gene, CDR1 is SGHAT and CDR2 is FQNNGV. CDR3: CASSPRGGLATGELFF. Here the CDR3 DNA reads TGTGCCAGCAGCCCTCGGGGGGGACTAGCAACCGGGGAGCTGTTTTTT.

The rearrangement uses TRBV6-2 or TRBV6-3 and TRBJ2-5, with 8 bases identical to TRBD2. Germline trimming cut 5 bases from V and 4 bases from J; bases unmatched to any gene: 6. This CDR3 is built from 14 residues. CDR1 and CDR2 (germline): MNHEY, SVGEGT. CDR3 region: CASSAGLAGETQYF. For the CDR3, the DNA is TGTGCCAGCAGTGCCGGACTAGCAGGAGAGACCCAGTACTTC.

This chain joins TRBV19 and TRBJ1-1; no clear D. This CDR3 has 14 residues. Germline values: CDR1 LNHDA, CDR2 SQIVND (reference sequence). V was trimmed by 7 bases and J by 3 bases, leaving 15 bases between them. Here the CDR3 DNA reads TGTGCCAGTACCGCGGGCCGGGAGTACACTGAAGCTTTCTTT. Translating gives CASTAGREYTEAFF.

The rearrangement uses TRBV12-3 or TRBV12-4 and TRBJ2-1, with a possible D match to TRBD1 (6 bases). The CDR3 is 12 residues long. V dropped 8 bases and J dropped 6 bases, with 11 bases sitting between them. CDR3 nucleotides: TGTGCCAGCGGGGGCGAGGCCAATGAGCAGTTCTTC. The encoded protein is CASGGEANEQFF.

This clone was seen once. V and J are TRBV9 and TRBJ1-1, with D tentatively TRBD1 (6 bases). Between the trimmed V and J ends, which lost 4 bases and 1 base, there was a span of 14 bases. CDR3 length: 15 amino acids. CDR1 and CDR2 (germline): SGDLS, YYNGEE. CDR3 loop: CASSTLDSPNTEAFF. DNA of the CDR3: TGTGCCAGCAGCACATTGGACAGCCCGAACACTGAAGCTTTCTTT.

This chain connects TRBV5-1 to TRBJ2-2; 7 bases align to TRBD2. Per germline, CDR1 SGHRS and CDR2 YFSETQ. The ends lost 0 bases at V and 7 bases at J; junction bases unmatched: 12. The CDR3 is 17 residues long. The CDR3 nucleotides are TGCGCCAGCAGCTTGGAACGGCGGGGGAATACCGGCGGGGAGCTGTTTTTT. As protein: CASSLERRGNTGGELFF.

This chain links TRBV27 with TRBJ1-5, with 9 bases fitting TRBD1. The CDR3 spans 14 residues. Germline CDR1 and CDR2: MNHEY and SMNVEV (reference sequence). V dropped 5 bases and J dropped 3; count of bases not matched to a gene: 2. The DNA of the CDR3 is TGTGCCAGCAGTCAACAGGGGGCCAATCAGCCCCAGCATTTT. Translating it yields CASSQQGANQPQHF.

The sample holds one count of this clone. This chain links TRBV9 with TRBJ2-3; perhaps TRBD1 as D (6 bases). This CDR3 has 16 residues. The germline V and J ends were trimmed by 4 bases and 0 bases, with 15 bases remaining between them. The germline CDR1 and CDR2 sequences are SGDLS and YYNGEE. CDR3 amino acids: CASSISWGHSTDTQYF. The CDR3 DNA sequence: TGTGCCAGCAGCATTTCCTGGGGACACAGCACAGATACGCAGTATTTT.

The V call is TRBV24-1, the J call TRBJ2-3, with 8 bases fitting TRBD2. This CDR3 has 14 residues. Germline V CDR1 and CDR2: KGHDR, SFDVKD. The V and J ends lost 3 bases and 6 bases, in that order; junction bases with no gene match: 4. The CDR3 coding sequence is TGTGCCACCAGTGATGGGACTAGAAAGGATACGCAGTATTTT. Protein sequence: CATSDGTRKDTQYF.

The chain combines TRBV7-8 with TRBJ1-6; TRBD1 agrees at 8 bases. Germline CDR1 SGHVS, CDR2 FQNEAQ. CDR3 size: 17 residues. Germline trimming cut 5 bases from V and 3 bases from J; bases unmatched to any gene: 9. The CDR3 region is CASSPTGTGSYNSPLHF. In DNA form, the CDR3 reads TGTGCCAGCAGCCCAACCGGGACAGGAAGCTATAATTCACCCCTCCACTTT.

The gene calls are TRBV19 and TRBJ2-7, with 7 bases lining up with TRBD1. Germline loops: CDR1 LNHDA, CDR2 SQIVND (reference sequence). The V gene end was trimmed by 3 bases and the J gene end by 6 bases; junction bases not matched to a gene: 5. The CDR3 contains 13 residues. The CDR3 nucleotides are TGTGCCAGTAGTATGGGGACAGCCAGCGAGCAGTACTTC. Its protein is CASSMGTASEQYF.

This chain links TRBV18 with TRBJ1-3, with D perhaps matching TRBD1 (6 bases). This CDR3 spans 16 amino acids. V lost 6 bases, J lost 2 bases, and 17 bases lay in between. Germline CDR1 KGHSH, CDR2 LQKENI. CDR3 nucleotide sequence: TGTGCCAGCTCTCCGGAGGCTCCAGGGGCTGGAAACACCATATATTTT. Its translation: CASSPEAPGAGNTIYF. Looking up the rest from reference TRBV18 and TRBJ1-3 gives the full variable domain: NAGVMQNPRHLVRRRGQEARLRCSPMKGHSHVYWYRQLPEEGLKFMVYLQKENIIDESGMPKERFSAEFPKEGPSILRIQQVVRGDSAAYFCASSPEAPGAGNTIYFGEGSWLTVV.

The chain joins TRBV10-2 to TRBJ2-7; 10 positions match TRBD2. The CDR3 loop spans 17 amino acids. Per the germline V gene, CDR1 is WSHSY and CDR2 is SAAADI. Trimming removed 4 bases from V and 1 base from J; junction bases left unmatched: 10. The CDR3: CASSVPTSGSLSYEQYF. As DNA, the CDR3 is TGCGCCAGCAGTGTACCGACTAGCGGGTCCCTATCCTACGAGCAGTACTTC.

Only one count was recorded for this clone. V usage is TRBV28 and J usage is TRBJ2-3; possibly TRBD2 for D (7 bases). The CDR3 covers 14 residues. V was pared by 8 bases and J by 0 bases, with 12 bases between. The germline gives CDR1 MDHEN, CDR2 SYDVKM. CDR3 region: CASRGGLSTDTQYF. In nucleotides, the CDR3 is TGTGCCAGCCGCGGGGGCTTGAGCACAGATACGCAGTATTTT.

The rearrangement uses TRBV24-1 and TRBJ2-1; TRBD2 matches at 13 bases. Germline V gene sequence: CDR1 KGHDR, CDR2 SFDVKD. The CDR3 covers 16 residues. Trimming at V came to 2 bases and at J to 10 bases, leaving 7 bases not matched to a gene. The CDR3 sequence is CATSDSGLAGVGEQFF. CDR3 DNA sequence: TGTGCCACCAGTGATTCTGGACTAGCGGGAGTAGGGGAGCAGTTCTTC.

The chain combines TRBV7-2 with TRBJ2-7; no clear D gene. Trimming pared 5 bases from V and 2 bases from J, leaving 10 bases between. This CDR3 contains 13 residues. Germline values: CDR1 SGHTA, CDR2 FQGNSA. This CDR3 is CASSRGRTYEQYF. CDR3 nucleotides: TGTGCCAGCAGCCGAGGTCGTACCTACGAGCAGTACTTC.

The chain is built from TRBV18 and TRBJ1-1, with D possibly matching TRBD1 (6 bases). Trimming left V 0 bases short and J 3 bases short, with 14 bases between. The CDR3 contains 16 residues. The germline gives CDR1 KGHSH, CDR2 LQKENI. CDR3 region: CASSPPRTGMDTEAFF. The CDR3 bases are TGTGCCAGCTCACCACCGCGAACAGGGATGGACACTGAAGCTTTCTTT.

A word on this clone: Because it lacks the conserved phenylalanine or tryptophan at the end, this CDR3 is likely a read error. The DNA is left out, because the CDR3 cannot be placed on it with certainty; the CDR3 is given as TCRdb lists it. The gene calls are TRBV5-6 and TRBJ2-7; no check of the table's D call, TRBD1, against the DNA was made. The CDR3 has 11 residues if both end residues are counted. Germline CDR1 SGHDT, CDR2 YYEEEE. The CDR3 sequence: CASSLSGQAEI.

This chain connects TRBV2 to TRBJ1-2; 8 bases map to TRBD1. V trimming: 5 bases; J trimming: 3 bases; junction bases outside the gene matches: 17. The germline CDR1 and CDR2 sequences are SNHLY and FYNNEI. The CDR3 totals 18 residues. The CDR3 region is CASSPSGQGAFYYYGYTF. DNA for the CDR3: TGTGCCAGCAGTCCGAGTGGGCAGGGGGCTTTTTATTACTATGGCTACACCTTC.

The V call is TRBV28, the J call TRBJ1-4, with D uncertain. This CDR3 has 11 residues. Between the trimmed V and J ends, which lost 5 bases and 8 bases, there was a span of 6 bases. Germline V CDR1 and CDR2: MDHEN, SYDVKM. CDR3 nucleotide sequence: TGTGCCAGCAGTCTCCAGGAAAAACTGTTTTTT. Translated: CASSLQEKLFF.

The chain couples TRBV27 to TRBJ1-6; D uncertain. The germline V and J ends were trimmed by 5 bases and 7 bases, with 9 bases remaining between them. This CDR3 contains 13 residues. In germline, CDR1 is MNHEY, CDR2 SMNVEV (reference sequence). CDR3 residues: CASSAEANSPLHF. The CDR3 nucleotides are TGTGCCAGCAGTGCGGAAGCCAATTCACCCCTCCACTTT.

This sequence joins TRBV28 and TRBJ1-2; possibly TRBD1 for D (5 bases). V lost 3 bases, J lost 12 bases, and 17 bases lay in between. Per germline, CDR1 MDHEN and CDR2 SYDVKM. This CDR3 is 13 amino acids long. The CDR3 protein is CASSFSIAGQDTF. As DNA, the CDR3 is TGTGCCAGCAGTTTCTCCATAGCAGGGCAGGACACCTTC.